This T cell receptor beta chain was sequenced in a study of regulatory T cells in long-lasting Graves disease. Indicated time point: newly diagnosed GD, antithyroid drugs for less than 3 months. Following extraction of RNA from PBMCs, that RNA was used to make the TCR library. With iRepertoire HTBI primers and Arm-PCR of CDR3 regions, TCR beta libraries were built. TCRdb re-analysed the multiplex PCR reads in MiXCR, keeping a single row per CDR3 protein. The sample comprises 420,000 or so distinct CDR3 sequences, about a sixth of which are singletons, and about a quarter rests with the top ten. Germline assignment: CDR1 MDHEN and CDR2 SYDVKM. V lost 6 bases, J lost 4 bases, and 14 bases stayed unmatched. The CDR3 has 18 residues. These data were also filed under a second study, of T cells in Graves' hyperthyroidism and ophthalmopathy.

The TCR originated in a woman younger than 30 with Graves disease. The specimen comprised peripheral blood mononuclear cells (PBMCs), sampled at new diagnosis, from a patient treated with antithyroid drugs. The genes are TRBV28 and TRBJ2-3, with 12 nucleotides matching TRBD1. In DNA, the CDR3 is TGTGCCAGCAGGGGACAGGGGGCTAGCGGGAGTAGTGCAGATACGCAGTATTTT. Protein sequence: CASRGQGASGSSADTQYF.